A single TCR beta chain is shown here with its context. What it recognizes is unknown. V shed 5 bases, J shed 5 bases, and the junction held 17 bases outside the gene matches. The CDR3 has 18 residues. Germline assignment: CDR1 SEHNR and CDR2 FQNEAQ (reference sequence). This record comes from a study of cytomegalovirus exposure and HLA in healthy donors. The donors were part of the validation cohort, which consisted of some 120 subjects and was separate from the first cohort of under 750 subjects. Study-level points and caveats: In vitro assays verified that three CMV-associated chains recognized CMV antigens specifically. A list of approximately 160 TCR beta chains associated with cytomegalovirus was given. Rarity held for most TCR sequences, but there were some public TCRs that occurred in many donors.

Some clones are missing from TCRdb's copy, which holds only in-frame ones; the method was immunoSEQ multiplex PCR. Among about 65,000 clones listed, about 90% were seen once. The gene calls are TRBV7-9 and TRBJ2-5; 10 bases match TRBD1. This TCR came from a woman aged 18-29 years in good health and CMV-seronegative. Sample: PBMCs. The CDR3 is CASSPGQGDAGVKETQYF. CDR3 DNA: TGTGCCAGCAGCCCAGGACAGGGGGACGCCGGGGTGAAGGAGACCCAGTACTTC.